These T cell receptor beta chains were read from a single sample in a study of shared clonotypes between healthy human individuals. Generated by immunoSEQ multiplex PCR, the TCRdb table keeps only in-frame clones and is missing some. This table holds millions of clones, more than 85% found once. Sequences were obtained from naive CD4+ T cells from PBMCs. The receptors were gathered from a man aged 18 to 35 in good health. Some clones in this sample may be carry-over from other donors' samples. CDR3s include the opening cysteine and the closing phenylalanine or tryptophan. Each record gives: D gene, J gene, V gene, CDR3 DNA, CDR3 protein. A D gene is named only where the DNA matches it firmly.

d_gene: -; j_gene: TRBJ2-7; v_gene: TRBV5-4; CDR3nt: TGTGCCAGCAGCCTCCCCGGGGCAGGGTACGAGCAGTACTTC; CDR3aa: CASSLPGAGYEQYF
d_gene: -; j_gene: TRBJ1-1; v_gene: TRBV2; CDR3nt: TGTGCCAGCGTCCGGGGAGTGGGCACTGAAGCTTTCTTT; CDR3aa: CASVRGVGTEAFF
d_gene: -; j_gene: TRBJ2-1; v_gene: TRBV5-1; CDR3nt: TGCGCCAGCAGCTCCAAGACAACAGGGAGCTCCTACAATGAGCAGTTCTTC; CDR3aa: CASSSKTTGSSYNEQFF
d_gene: -; j_gene: TRBJ2-7; v_gene: TRBV7-9; CDR3nt: TGTGCCAGCAGCTTAGTCCTCGGGGGAGAAGACGAGCAGTACTTC; CDR3aa: CASSLVLGGEDEQYF
d_gene: -; j_gene: TRBJ2-7; v_gene: TRBV5-6; CDR3nt: TGTGCCAGCAGCCTTAGGGGTCCCTACGAGCAGTACTTC; CDR3aa: CASSLRGPYEQYF
d_gene: -; j_gene: TRBJ1-2; v_gene: TRBV28; CDR3nt: TGTGCCAGCAGTCCGCCCTGGGGCACAGGGTCGTACTACACCTTC; CDR3aa: CASSPPWGTGSYYTF
d_gene: TRBD1; j_gene: TRBJ2-5; v_gene: TRBV28; CDR3nt: TGTGCCAGCAGCCCCGTTGACAGGGACGAGACCCAGTACTTC; CDR3aa: CASSPVDRDETQYF
d_gene: -; j_gene: TRBJ2-3; v_gene: TRBV30; CDR3nt: TGTGCCTGGAGCGGGTCGGATACGCAGTATTTT; CDR3aa: CAWSGSDTQYF
d_gene: TRBD2; j_gene: TRBJ2-1; v_gene: TRBV7-7; CDR3nt: TGTGCCAGCAGCGCTAGCGGGCCCAGCTCCTACAATGAGCAGTTCTTC; CDR3aa: CASSASGPSSYNEQFF
d_gene: -; j_gene: TRBJ1-3; v_gene: TRBV5-1; CDR3nt: TGCGCCAGCAGCCCAAGGGGGGACTCTGGAAACACCATATATTTT; CDR3aa: CASSPRGDSGNTIYF